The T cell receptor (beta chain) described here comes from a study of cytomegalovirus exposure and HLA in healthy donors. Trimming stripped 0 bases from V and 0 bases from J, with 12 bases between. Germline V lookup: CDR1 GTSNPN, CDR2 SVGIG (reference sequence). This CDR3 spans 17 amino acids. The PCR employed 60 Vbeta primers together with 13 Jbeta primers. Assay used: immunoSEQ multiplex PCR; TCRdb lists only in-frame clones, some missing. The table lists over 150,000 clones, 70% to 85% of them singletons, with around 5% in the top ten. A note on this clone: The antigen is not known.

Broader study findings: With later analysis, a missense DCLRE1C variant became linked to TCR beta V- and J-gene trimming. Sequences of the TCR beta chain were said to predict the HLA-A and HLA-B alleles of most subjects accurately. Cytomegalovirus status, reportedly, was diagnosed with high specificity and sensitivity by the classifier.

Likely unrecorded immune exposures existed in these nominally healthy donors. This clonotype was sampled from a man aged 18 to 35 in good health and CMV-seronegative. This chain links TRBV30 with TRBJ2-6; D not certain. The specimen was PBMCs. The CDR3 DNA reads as TGTGCCTGGAGTGTTAGCCGCCTAAGCTCTGGGGCCAACGTCCTGACTTTC. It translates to CAWSVSRLSSGANVLTF.